The next 9 T cell receptor beta chains were all read from a single sample in a study of CD8 T cells in ankylosing spondylitis. In TCRdb, the 5' RACE reads were re-called with MiXCR into one record per CDR3 protein. The sample gives tens of thousands of distinct CDR3 sequences, 9% to 12% of which show up once; roughly 15% is in the top ten. The specimen sequenced was blood, either unsorted or a sorted T cell fraction (not recorded which). These TCRs come from a male donor with ankylosing spondylitis or in good health (not recorded which).

About this clonotype: A single base separates this from a much larger clone, so it may be a read error. V and J are TRBV6-2 or TRBV6-3 and TRBJ2-3; TRBD1 is a possible D gene (7 bases). The CDR3 consists of 16 residues. CDR1 and CDR2 from the germline V gene are MNHEY and SVGEGT. The CDR3 DNA follows: TGTGCCAGCAGTACGACAGGGCAAACTAGCACAGTTACGCAGTATTTT. Translating it yields CASSTTGQTSTVTQYF.

This clonotype showed up many times. The chain has TRBV6-5 and TRBJ1-1; 8 bases line up with TRBD1. Trimming took 4 bases from V and 7 from J; bases not matched to a gene: 14. Germline loops: CDR1 MNHEY, CDR2 SVGAGI. The CDR3 sequence is 16 residues long. The chain's CDR3 is CASSFYTGGALGEAFF. CDR3 DNA: TGTGCCAGCAGTTTTTATACAGGGGGGGCCTTGGGTGAAGCTTTCTTT.

This clonotype was picked up many times. This chain connects TRBV4-2 to TRBJ2-1, with TRBD2 matching over 9 bases. CDR1 is LGHNA, CDR2 YNFKEQ, per germline. V dropped 1 base and J dropped 7; count of bases not matched to a gene: 11. This CDR3 has 17 amino acids. The CDR3 here is CASSQGGVAGAVNEQFF. The CDR3 bases are TGTGCCAGCAGCCAAGGTGGGGTAGCGGGGGCGGTGAATGAGCAGTTCTTC.

The table lists this clonotype with a few counts. V is TRBV19 and J is TRBJ2-1; tentative D call: TRBD1 (6 bases). CDR1 LNHDA and CDR2 SQIVND come from the germline V gene (reference sequence). The V end lost 5 bases, the J end lost 8 bases, and 22 bases lay between the germline ends. The CDR3 runs 16 residues. As DNA, the CDR3 is TGTGCCAGTAGTCCCCTCCCCCCAACAGGGATGGATGAGCAGTTCTTC. This gives the protein CASSPLPPTGMDEQFF.

The table lists this clonotype with many counts. The rearrangement uses TRBV5-1 and TRBJ1-4; D remains unclear. V lost 2 bases and J 0 bases, leaving 17 bases between the germline ends. The CDR3 is 18 residues long. Germline loops: CDR1 SGHRS, CDR2 YFSETQ. The CDR3 region is CASSFWSQGGPTNEKLFF. CDR3 nucleotides: TGCGCCAGCAGCTTTTGGTCACAAGGTGGCCCAACTAATGAAAAACTGTTTTTT.

This clonotype was recorded at least ten times. This chain joins TRBV28 and TRBJ2-3; the match to TRBD1 covers 9 bases. The V gene's germline CDR1 is MDHEN and CDR2 SYDVKM. This CDR3 is built from 14 residues. Losses at the gene ends were 6 bases for V and 3 bases for J; bases not matched to a gene: 4. CDR3 protein: CASRGTGRTDTQYF. The CDR3 DNA reads as TGTGCCAGCAGGGGGACAGGGAGAACAGATACGCAGTATTTT.

This clonotype is termed medium-sized. As DNA, the CDR3 is TGTGCCAGCACCCAAGGAGGTACAGATACGCAGTATTTT. Translation gives CASTQGGTDTQYF. This chain links TRBV27 with TRBJ2-3; D may be TRBD2 (5 bases). Looked up from germline, CDR1 is MNHEY and CDR2 is SMNVEV (reference sequence). V gave up 7 bases and J gave up 3 bases, with 11 bases separating them. The CDR3 runs 13 residues.

Ten or more counts support this clonotype. The V and J genes are TRBV4-1 and TRBJ2-6; D perhaps matches TRBD1 (6 bases). Trimming took 2 bases from V and 4 from J, leaving 15 bases between them. CDR1 MGHRA and CDR2 YSYEKL come from the germline V gene. This CDR3 spans 17 amino acids. CDR3 in amino acids: CASSQRGYASGANVLTF. CDR3 DNA: TGCGCCAGCAGCCAAAGGGGGTACGCCTCCGGGGCCAACGTCCTGACTTTC.

This clonotype was seen many times. This sequence joins TRBV7-2 and TRBJ2-7; TRBD2 aligns across 9 bases. V gave up 2 bases and J gave up 1 base; unmatched junction bases: 6. CDR1 and CDR2 (germline): SGHTA, FQGNSA. The CDR3 is 16 residues long. The DNA of the CDR3 is TGTGCCAGCAGCTTACGGCTAGCGGGGCTTTCCTACGAGCAGTACTTC. It codes for CASSLRLAGLSYEQYF.